Each of the 25 T cell receptor beta chains below was sequenced from the same sample in a study of T cells in women clearing cervical HPV infection. Data came from immunoSEQ multiplex PCR; TCRdb stores just in-frame clones and leaves some out. This sample's table reports over 15,000 clones. The specimen was blood buffy coat. These TCRs come from a woman aged 18 to 75 with a cervical HPV16 infection that either progressed to CIN3+ or cleared (not recorded which).

On this clone: With the read ending 3 residues before the CDR3 end, the germline J gene is used to fill in that end. The chain uses TRBV2 and TRBJ2-7; D is possibly TRBD1 (5 bases). This CDR3 spans 14 amino acids. In germline, CDR1 is SNHLY, CDR2 FYNNEI. V lost 4 bases, J lost 3 bases, and 13 bases lay in between. CDR3 residues: CASSVRQWGYEQYF. The DNA read from the CDR3 is TGTGCCAGCAGTGTGCGACAGTGGGGCTACGAG.

Turning to this clone: The read gets to within 3 residues of the CDR3 end, and the germline J gene fills in the rest. The chain uses TRBV5-4 and TRBJ1-5; 10 bases align to TRBD1. Trimming cost V 4 bases and J 6 bases; bases outside gene matches: 7. CDR3 size: 15 residues. CDR1 is SGHNT and CDR2 is YYREEE in the germline V gene (reference sequence). This CDR3 reads CASSVGTGDGQPQHF. CDR3 DNA, as far as it was read: TGTGCCAGCAGCGTCGGGACAGGGGACGGTCAGCCC.

To note about this clone: The observed sequence ends 3 residues before the CDR3 terminus, with the missing tail filled in from the germline J gene. This sequence joins TRBV5-6 and TRBJ1-4; possibly TRBD1 for D (6 bases). The CDR3 length is 13 residues. Per germline, CDR1 SGHDT and CDR2 YYEEEE. CDR3 bases read: TGTGCCAGCAGCTTGGCCCTTGCGGACAGA. Amino acid sequence: CASSLALADR. From start to end, the CDR3 is CASSLALADRLFF.

Notes on this clone: The read terminates 3 residues before the CDR3 end, so the remaining end is supplied by the germline J gene. J is TRBJ2-1 and V is TRBV12-3 or TRBV12-4; 8 bases match TRBD2. CDR3 length: 14 amino acids. V lost 6 bases, J lost 4 bases, and 5 bases stayed unmatched. The CDR3 DNA, read in part, is TGTGCCAGCAGCCCCTCTAGCGGGTACAATGAG. Protein product: CASSPSSGYNE. The full CDR3 protein reads CASSPSSGYNEQFF.

Regarding this clone: The read terminates 3 residues ahead of where the CDR3 ends, so the germline J gene completes it. The chain employs TRBV18 and TRBJ2-3; maybe TRBD1 (7 bases). This CDR3 is built from 17 residues. Germline CDR1 and CDR2: KGHSH and LQKENI. Deletions cut 3 bases from V and 3 bases from J, with 19 bases between. The CDR3 sequence: CASSPGPGGSGTDTQYF. The sequenced part of the CDR3 DNA is TGTGCCAGCTCACCCGGCCCAGGGGGGTCCGGAACAGATACG.

Details on this clone: The CDR3 goes on 3 residues after the read ends, and that part is filled in from the germline J gene. This chain uses TRBV7-9 with TRBJ1-1, with a weak D call TRBD1 (5 bases). The germline V gene has CDR1 SEHNR and CDR2 FQNEAQ (reference sequence). V was cut by 5 bases and J by 7 bases, with 17 bases left in between. CDR3 length: 14 amino acids. The sequenced CDR3 bases are TGTGCCAGCAGCCCGCGACAGATCGGTGGTGAA. This codes for CASSPRQIGGE. In full, the CDR3 reads CASSPRQIGGEAFF.

With regard to this clone: The CDR3 end lies 3 residues beyond the end of the read and is filled in from the germline J gene. J is TRBJ1-1 and V is TRBV18, with 8 bases identical to TRBD1. This CDR3 contains 15 residues. V was clipped by 2 bases and J by 7 bases; unmatched bases: 9. Germline V gene data show CDR1 as KGHSH and CDR2 as LQKENI. The CDR3 bases that were read are TGTGCCAGCTCACCAGAGACAGGGGAAGATCTTGAA. Translation: CASSPETGEDLE. The full CDR3 protein reads CASSPETGEDLEAFF. The full variable domain, rest sourced from reference TRBV18 and TRBJ1-1, is NAGVMQNPRHLVRRRGQEARLRCSPMKGHSHVYWYRQLPEEGLKFMVYLQKENIIDESGMPKERFSAEFPKEGPSILRIQQVVRGDSAAYFCASSPETGEDLEAFFGQGTRLTVV.

Of note for this clone: Read sequence stops 3 residues before the CDR3 end, and the germline J gene provides the missing end. The V gene is TRBV5-1, the J gene TRBJ2-7, with unresolved D. This CDR3 spans 12 amino acids. V gave up 0 bases and J gave up 6 bases, with 7 bases separating them. Germline V gene sequence: CDR1 SGHRS, CDR2 YFSETQ. CDR3 DNA (partial): TGCGCCAGCAGCTTGGATCTATTCGAG. This codes for CASSLDLFE. The entire CDR3 protein reads CASSLDLFEQYF.

As to this clone: The read ends 3 residues before the CDR3 terminus; that terminus is restored from the germline J gene. V is TRBV7-8 and J is TRBJ2-1; TRBD2 aligns across 8 bases. The length of the CDR3 is 16 residues. Germline V gives CDR1 SGHVS, CDR2 FQNEAQ. Trimming took 1 base from V and 6 from J; bases not matched to a gene: 8. Partial CDR3 DNA: TGTGCCAGCAGCTTAGTCCTCCGGGGGGGCCTCAATGAG. This gives the protein CASSLVLRGGLNE. The whole CDR3 protein reads CASSLVLRGGLNEQFF.

Worth noting for this clone: The sequence runs out 3 residues before the end of the CDR3; the remainder is reconstructed from the germline J gene. The V and J genes are TRBV7-9 and TRBJ2-5; the D is unclear. Per the germline V gene, CDR1 is SEHNR and CDR2 is FQNEAQ (reference sequence). The CDR3 covers 12 residues. The V end lost 5 bases, the J end lost 5 bases, and 9 bases lay between the germline ends. CDR3 DNA, as far as it was read: TGTGCCAGCAGCACAGAGTCCGAGACC. Amino acids: CASSTESET. The CDR3 in full is CASSTESETQYF.

As for this clone: The read terminates 3 residues before the CDR3 end, so the remaining end is supplied by the germline J gene. This chain links TRBV4-2 with TRBJ2-3; D perhaps matches TRBD2 (6 bases). V lost 1 base and J lost 2, with 13 bases in between. CDR1 LGHNA and CDR2 YNFKEQ come from the germline V gene. This CDR3 region has 16 residues. The sequenced CDR3 bases are TGTGCCAGCAGCCAAGTCTTTAGCGGAACCACAGATACG. The encoded protein is CASSQVFSGTTDT. The full CDR3 sequence reads CASSQVFSGTTDTQYF.

As to this clone: The CDR3 is cut off 3 residues early in the read; its end comes from the germline J gene. V and J are TRBV2 and TRBJ1-1, with TRBD1 matching 7 bases. The CDR3 covers 19 residues. The V and J ends lost 2 bases and 1 base, in that order; junction bases with no gene match: 16. Germline V gives CDR1 SNHLY, CDR2 FYNNEI. The CDR3 is CASSELFRQGILGNTEAFF. CDR3 bases read: TGTGCCAGCAGTGAATTATTTAGACAGGGTATTTTGGGGAACACTGAA.

About this clone: Read sequence stops 3 residues before the CDR3 end, and the germline J gene provides the missing end. This chain connects TRBV6-2 or TRBV6-3 to TRBJ2-5, with TRBD2 matching 8 bases. From germline, CDR1 is MNHEY and CDR2 SVGEGT. The CDR3 length is 16 residues. V lost 7 bases and J lost 5; bases outside the gene matches: 15. This CDR3 reads CASISPGRGGRETQYF. Incomplete CDR3 DNA: TGTGCCAGCATTTCCCCCGGACGGGGGGGGCGGGAGACC.

On this clone itself: Sequencing ends 3 residues short of the CDR3 end; the germline J gene provides the rest. The chain has TRBV29-1 and TRBJ1-1; D gene uncertain. Trimming left V 4 bases short and J 1 base short, with 7 bases between. This CDR3 region has 12 residues. The germline V gene has CDR1 SQVTM and CDR2 ANQGSEA. The CDR3 protein is CSVVVQNTEAFF. The part of the CDR3 DNA that was read is TGCAGCGTTGTGGTACAGAACACTGAA. The full variable domain, rest sourced from reference TRBV29-1 and TRBJ1-1, is SAVISQKPSRDICQRGTSLTIQCQVDSQVTMMFWYRQQPGQSLTLIATANQGSEATYESGFVIDKFPISRPNLTFSTLTVSNMSPEDSSIYLCSVVVQNTEAFFGQGTRLTVV.

To note about this clone: Sequencing ends 3 residues short of the CDR3 end; the germline J gene provides the rest. The genes are TRBV20-1 and TRBJ2-6; TRBD1 agrees at 7 bases. J was trimmed by 0 bases and V by 1 base; bases with no gene match: 3. The CDR3 extends over 16 amino acids. CDR1 DFQATT and CDR2 SNEGSKA come from the germline V gene (reference sequence). The CDR3 bases that were read are TGCAGTGCTAGAGGGCAGGGGGACTCTGGGGCCAACGTC. The encoded protein is CSARGQGDSGANV. The entire CDR3 protein reads CSARGQGDSGANVLTF.

Comments on this clone: The read stops 3 residues short of the end of the CDR3; the missing end is completed from the germline J gene. V usage is TRBV4-1 and J usage is TRBJ1-1; TRBD1 agrees at 11 bases. Germline CDR1 is MGHRA and CDR2 is YSYEKL. The trim removed 3 bases at V and 2 bases at J, leaving 8 bases unmatched. This CDR3 spans 17 amino acids. The CDR3 is CASSQFQGTGGNTEAFF. The DNA read from the CDR3 is TGCGCCAGCAGCCAGTTTCAGGGGACAGGGGGTAACACTGAA.

Of note for this clone: The CDR3 end is not reached by the read, which stops 3 residues before it; the germline J gene fills it in. J is TRBJ2-3 and V is TRBV2; D not resolved. Germline V lookup: CDR1 SNHLY, CDR2 FYNNEI. The CDR3 runs 14 residues. Between the trimmed V and J ends, which lost 1 base and 0 bases, there was a span of 5 bases. The CDR3 loop is CASSEGLSTDTQYF. The CDR3 bases that were read are TGTGCCAGCAGTGAAGGACTTAGCACAGATACG.

Notes on this clone: The read falls 3 residues short of the CDR3 end, and the missing part is taken from the germline J gene. The V call is TRBV5-1, the J call TRBJ2-5, with 8 bases identical to TRBD2. V was pared by 0 bases and J by 4 bases, with 8 bases of the junction left unmatched. The CDR3 extends over 16 amino acids. The germline V gene has CDR1 SGHRS and CDR2 YFSETQ. CDR3 loop: CASSLVPGGLAETQYF. CDR3 DNA, as far as it was read: TGCGCCAGCAGCTTGGTGCCGGGGGGGCTGGCAGAGACC.

Regarding this clone: The read ends 3 residues shy of where the CDR3 ends; the end is completed using the germline J gene. The V call is TRBV18, the J call TRBJ2-1; TRBD1 matches 8 bases. The J segment lost 0 bases and the V segment lost 6 bases, leaving 4 bases of the junction unmatched. This CDR3 contains 15 residues. In germline, CDR1 is KGHSH, CDR2 LQKENI. This CDR3 reads CASSATGDSYNEQFF. The CDR3 DNA, read in part, is TGTGCCAGCTCGGCGACAGGGGACTCCTACAATGAG.

A word on this clone: Read coverage stops 3 residues before the CDR3 terminus; the germline J gene supplies the remainder. This chain links TRBV12-3 or TRBV12-4 with TRBJ2-2, with 10 bases identical to TRBD2. The CDR3 spans 17 residues. The J segment lost 4 bases and the V segment lost 1 base, leaving 6 bases of the junction unmatched. The CDR3 reads CASSLVGKRGGTGELFF. The CDR3 DNA, read in part, is TGTGCCAGCAGTTTAGTCGGGAAGCGGGGGGGCACCGGGGAG.

A word on this clone: The sequence runs out 3 residues before the end of the CDR3; the remainder is reconstructed from the germline J gene. The rearrangement joins TRBV2 to TRBJ1-2; no clear D gene. Germline CDR1 SNHLY, CDR2 FYNNEI. V lost 8 bases to trimming and J lost 3 bases, with 10 bases between them. This CDR3 contains 12 residues. The CDR3 protein is CASRPGYYGYTF. Partial CDR3 DNA: TGTGCCAGCCGTCCCGGGTACTATGGC.

Turning to this clone: The read stops 3 residues short of the end of the CDR3; the missing end is completed from the germline J gene. The chain couples TRBV19 to TRBJ1-3; D gene unclear. Germline V gene lookup returns CDR1 LNHDA and CDR2 SQIVND (reference sequence). The CDR3 extends over 14 amino acids. Between the trimmed V and J ends, which lost 8 bases and 1 base, there was a span of 12 bases. The sequenced part of the CDR3 DNA is TGTGCCAGTGGGGTCACGGGGTCTGGAAACACC. Translating gives CASGVTGSGNT. The CDR3 in its entirety is CASGVTGSGNTIYF. Filled out from reference TRBV19 and TRBJ1-3, the complete variable domain reads DGGITQSPKYLFRKEGQNVTLSCEQNLNHDAMYWYRQDPGQGLRLIYYSQIVNDFQKGDIAEGYSVSREKKESFPLTVTSAQKNPTAFYLCASGVTGSGNTIYFGEGSWLTVV.

Worth noting for this clone: The CDR3 end lies 3 residues beyond the end of the read and is filled in from the germline J gene. V is TRBV4-2 and J is TRBJ2-2, with no clear D. The V gene's germline CDR1 is LGHNA and CDR2 YNFKEQ. Trimming pared 1 base from V and 5 bases from J, leaving 5 bases between. CDR3 length equals 13 residues. The sequenced part of the CDR3 DNA is TGTGCCAGCAGCCAAGCGCAGACCGGGGAG. Its protein is CASSQAQTGE. The entire CDR3 sequence reads CASSQAQTGELFF.

A remark on this clone: The observed sequence ends 3 residues before the CDR3 terminus, with the missing tail filled in from the germline J gene. The V call is TRBV18, the J call TRBJ2-1; 9 bases align to TRBD1. This CDR3 region has 17 residues. Trimming cost V 0 bases and J 7 bases; bases outside gene matches: 10. Germline CDR1 and CDR2: KGHSH and LQKENI. The CDR3 DNA, read in part, is TGTGCCAGCTCACCACCCCGGACAGGGGACGGGACTAATGAG. Its translation: CASSPPRTGDGTNE. The CDR3 in its entirety is CASSPPRTGDGTNEQFF.

As concerns this clone: Read data end 3 residues before the CDR3 end; the end is taken from the germline J gene. V usage is TRBV19 and J usage is TRBJ2-7, with 7 nucleotides matching TRBD1. V lost 4 bases to trimming and J lost 5 bases; unmatched junction nucleotides: 8. Germline CDR1 LNHDA, CDR2 SQIVND (reference sequence). The CDR3 is made up of 14 amino acids. CDR3 DNA, as far as it was read: TGTGCCAGTAGTAAAGCAGGGGGTACTAACGAG. This gives the protein CASSKAGGTNE. The CDR3 as a whole reads CASSKAGGTNEQYF.